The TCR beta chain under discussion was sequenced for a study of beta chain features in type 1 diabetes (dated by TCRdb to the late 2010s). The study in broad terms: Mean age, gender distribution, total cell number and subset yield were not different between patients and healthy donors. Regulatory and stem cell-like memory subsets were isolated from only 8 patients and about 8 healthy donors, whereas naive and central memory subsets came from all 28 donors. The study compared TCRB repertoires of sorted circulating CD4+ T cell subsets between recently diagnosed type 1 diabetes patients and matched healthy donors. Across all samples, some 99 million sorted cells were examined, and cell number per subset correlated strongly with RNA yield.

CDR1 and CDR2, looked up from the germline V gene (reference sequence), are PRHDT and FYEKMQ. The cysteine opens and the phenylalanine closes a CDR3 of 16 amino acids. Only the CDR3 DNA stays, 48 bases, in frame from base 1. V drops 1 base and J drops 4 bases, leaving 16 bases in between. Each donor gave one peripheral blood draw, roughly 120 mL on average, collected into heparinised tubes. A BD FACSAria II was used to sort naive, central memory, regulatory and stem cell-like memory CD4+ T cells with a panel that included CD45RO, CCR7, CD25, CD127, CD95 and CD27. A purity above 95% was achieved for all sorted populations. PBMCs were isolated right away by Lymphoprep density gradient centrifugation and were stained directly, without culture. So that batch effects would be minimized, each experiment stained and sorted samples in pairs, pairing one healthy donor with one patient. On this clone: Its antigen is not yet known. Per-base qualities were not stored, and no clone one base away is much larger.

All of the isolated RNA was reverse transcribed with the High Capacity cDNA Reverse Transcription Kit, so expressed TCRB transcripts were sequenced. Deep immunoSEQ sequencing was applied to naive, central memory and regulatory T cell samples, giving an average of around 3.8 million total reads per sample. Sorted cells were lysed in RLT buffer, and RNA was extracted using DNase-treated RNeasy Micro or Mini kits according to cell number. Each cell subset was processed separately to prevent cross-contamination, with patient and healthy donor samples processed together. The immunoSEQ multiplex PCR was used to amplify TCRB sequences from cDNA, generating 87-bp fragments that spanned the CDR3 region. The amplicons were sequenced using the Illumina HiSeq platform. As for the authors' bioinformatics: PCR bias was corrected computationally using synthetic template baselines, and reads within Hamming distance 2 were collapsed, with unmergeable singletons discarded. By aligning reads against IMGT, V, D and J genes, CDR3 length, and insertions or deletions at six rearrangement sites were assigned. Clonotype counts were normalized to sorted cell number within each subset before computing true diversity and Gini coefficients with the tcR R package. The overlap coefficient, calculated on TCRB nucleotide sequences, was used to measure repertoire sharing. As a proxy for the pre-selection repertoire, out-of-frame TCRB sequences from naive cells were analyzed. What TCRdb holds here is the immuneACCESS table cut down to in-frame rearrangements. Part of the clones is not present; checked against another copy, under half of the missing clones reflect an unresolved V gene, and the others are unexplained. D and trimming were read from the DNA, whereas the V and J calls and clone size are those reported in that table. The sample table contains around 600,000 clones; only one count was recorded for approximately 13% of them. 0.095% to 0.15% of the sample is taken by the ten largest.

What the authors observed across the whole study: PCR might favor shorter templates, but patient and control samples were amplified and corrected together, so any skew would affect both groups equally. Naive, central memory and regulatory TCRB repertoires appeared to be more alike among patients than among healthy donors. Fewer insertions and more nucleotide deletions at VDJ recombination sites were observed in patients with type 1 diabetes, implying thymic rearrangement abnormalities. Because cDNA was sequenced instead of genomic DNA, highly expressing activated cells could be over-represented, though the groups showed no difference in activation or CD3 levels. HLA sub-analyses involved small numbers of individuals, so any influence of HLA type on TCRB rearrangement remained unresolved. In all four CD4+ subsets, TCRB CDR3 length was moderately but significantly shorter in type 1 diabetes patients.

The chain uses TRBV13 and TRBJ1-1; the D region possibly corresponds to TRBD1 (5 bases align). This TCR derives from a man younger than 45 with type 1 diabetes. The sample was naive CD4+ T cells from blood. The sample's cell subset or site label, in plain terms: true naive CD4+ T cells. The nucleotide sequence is TGTGCCAGCAGCTTAGTAAGGGGATCTGAACTCACTGAAGCTTTCTTT. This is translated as CASSLVRGSELTEAFF.